A selection of T cell receptor beta chains follows, all from one sample in a study of cytomegalovirus exposure and HLA in healthy donors. Clones were read by immunoSEQ multiplex PCR, and TCRdb kept only the in-frame ones, dropping some. The top ten clones hold 10% of a sample with 210,000 or so clones, about 83% of them seen once. The sample was PBMCs. These receptor sequences come from a woman in her fifties or sixties in good health and CMV-seropositive. Both conserved end residues are part of each CDR3. A D gene is named only where the DNA matches it firmly. The listing skips clone size in some rows; elsewhere it reads once, few, many or a size class.

j_gene: TRBJ2-1
d_gene: TRBD2
v_gene: TRBV7-9
abundance: few
CDR3nt: TGTGCCAGCAGCCCCCTCTGGGAGGGCGGGGTTGATGAGCAGTTCTTC
CDR3aa: CASSPLWEGGVDEQFF

j_gene: TRBJ2-3
d_gene: TRBD2
v_gene: TRBV19
abundance: .
CDR3nt: TGTGCCAGTAGTTGGGGGGGAACAGATACGCAGTATTTT
CDR3aa: CASSWGGTDTQYF

j_gene: TRBJ2-7
d_gene: TRBD2
v_gene: TRBV6-1
abundance: .
CDR3nt: TGTGCCAGCAATCCGGGACTAGCTAGCTACGAGCAGTACTTC
CDR3aa: CASNPGLASYEQYF

j_gene: TRBJ2-5
d_gene: TRBD2
v_gene: TRBV7-2
abundance: .
CDR3nt: TGTGCCAGCAGCCGAGCGGGGGGTCAAGAGACCCAGTACTTC
CDR3aa: CASSRAGGQETQYF

j_gene: TRBJ2-7
d_gene: TRBD2
v_gene: TRBV4-3
abundance: .
CDR3nt: TGCGCCAGCAGCCAAGGGAGGACTAGCAGCTACGAGCAGTACTTC
CDR3aa: CASSQGRTSSYEQYF

j_gene: TRBJ2-1
d_gene: TRBD2
v_gene: TRBV7-6
abundance: .
CDR3nt: TGTGCCAGCAGCGGACTAGCGGGGAGGAACTACAATGAGCAGTTCTTC
CDR3aa: CASSGLAGRNYNEQFF

j_gene: TRBJ2-7
d_gene: .
v_gene: TRBV27
abundance: .
CDR3nt: TGTGCCAGCAGCTTAAGATGGGGGGTCGGGAGAGGCGAGCAGTACTTC
CDR3aa: CASSLRWGVGRGEQYF

j_gene: TRBJ2-1
d_gene: TRBD1
v_gene: TRBV28
abundance: .
CDR3nt: TGTGCCAGCAGTTTTCCAACCGGGACAGACCGGGAGCAGTTCTTC
CDR3aa: CASSFPTGTDREQFF

j_gene: TRBJ1-2
d_gene: TRBD1
v_gene: TRBV13
abundance: once
CDR3nt: TGTGCCAGCAGCCGGACAGGGGGCGCCAACTATGGCTACACCTTC
CDR3aa: CASSRTGGANYGYTF

j_gene: TRBJ2-3
d_gene: .
v_gene: TRBV7-8
abundance: few
CDR3nt: TGTGCCAGCAGCCCCCCCGGTACTTTACTAAGCACAGATACGCAGTATTTT
CDR3aa: CASSPPGTLLSTDTQYF

j_gene: TRBJ2-3
d_gene: TRBD2
v_gene: TRBV19
abundance: .
CDR3nt: TGTGCCAGTAGTATAACTAGCGGGGGGATAGATACGCAGTATTTT
CDR3aa: CASSITSGGIDTQYF

j_gene: TRBJ1-2
d_gene: TRBD1
v_gene: TRBV9
abundance: .
CDR3nt: TGTGCCAGCAGCGTAGCAGGGGGACAGCTCTATGGCTACACCTTC
CDR3aa: CASSVAGGQLYGYTF